The entry below describes one T cell receptor beta chain. This entry belongs to a study of shared clonotypes between healthy human individuals. Generated by immunoSEQ multiplex PCR, the TCRdb table keeps only in-frame clones and is missing some. The data contain roughly 2.2 million clones, more than 85% of them seen just once; the ten biggest clones take up around 0.4%. Germline loops: CDR1 LNHNV, CDR2 YYDKDF (reference sequence). Between the trimmed V and J ends, which lost 3 bases and 6 bases, there was a span of 11 bases. The CDR3 covers 13 residues. This clonotype was sampled from a man between 18 and 35 years old in good health. Some clones in this sample may be carry-over from other donors' samples. The material sequenced was naive CD4+ T cells from PBMCs. Stated subset: CD45RA+ positively selected. The chain carries TRBV15 and TRBJ1-1; D is perhaps TRBD1 (5 bases). CDR3 region: CATSSGLGAEAFF. In DNA form, the CDR3 reads TGTGCCACCAGCAGTGGCTTGGGGGCTGAAGCTTTCTTT.